Each of the 22 T cell receptor beta chains below was sequenced from the same sample in a study of technical replicates of blood from several donors. Assay used: immunoSEQ multiplex PCR; TCRdb lists only in-frame clones, some missing. This sample carries about 63,000 clones, about 88% of them seen once, and the ten largest clones take over 4%. Sample: PBMCs. Source of these receptors: a human donor in good health. Some clones in this sample may be carry-over from other donors' samples.

This sequence joins TRBV7-3 and TRBJ2-1; 13 nucleotides agree with TRBD2. V dropped 4 bases and J dropped 8; count of bases not matched to a gene: 8. CDR1 and CDR2 from the germline V gene are SGHTA and FQGTGA. The CDR3 consists of 16 residues. The CDR3 nucleotides are TGTGCCAGCAGCTCGTTGACTAGCGGGAGGATAGATGAGCAGTTCTTC. Protein: CASSSLTSGRIDEQFF.

The chain links TRBV5-1 to TRBJ1-2; TRBD1 matches 8 bases. In germline, CDR1 is SGHRS, CDR2 YFSETQ. J lost 2 bases, V lost 4 bases, and 16 bases had no gene match. The CDR3 is made up of 18 amino acids. The CDR3 spells CASSPYAVSQGANYGYTF. The CDR3 coding sequence is TGCGCCAGCAGCCCCTATGCAGTCAGCCAGGGGGCCAACTATGGCTACACCTTC.

The J gene is TRBJ2-7, the V gene TRBV28, with D hard to call. Germline loops: CDR1 MDHEN, CDR2 SYDVKM. V was pared by 4 bases and J by 2 bases, with 9 bases between. This CDR3 has 13 amino acids. CDR3 sequence reads: CASSSLAAYEQYF. CDR3 sequence (DNA): TGTGCCAGCAGTTCCCTTGCGGCCTACGAGCAGTACTTC. The full variable domain, its missing parts supplied by reference TRBV28 and TRBJ2-7, is DVKVTQSSRYLVKRTGEKVFLECVQDMDHENMFWYRQDPGLGLRLIYFSYDVKMKEKGDIPEGYSVSREKKERFSLILESASTNQTSMYLCASSSLAAYEQYFGPGTRLTVT.

This sequence joins TRBV7-9 and TRBJ1-6, with 8 positions matching TRBD1. Germline loops: CDR1 SEHNR, CDR2 FQNEAQ (reference sequence). The CDR3 consists of 15 residues. The V segment lost 1 base and the J segment 6 bases; nucleotides outside the gene matches: 2. The CDR3 reads CASSLDRGFNSPLHF. The DNA for the CDR3 is TGTGCCAGCAGCTTAGACAGGGGGTTTAATTCACCCCTCCACTTT.

V is TRBV13 and J is TRBJ1-1; 7 bases are a match to TRBD1. Trimming took 6 bases from V and 0 from J; bases not matched to a gene: 7. CDR1 PRHDT and CDR2 FYEKMQ come from the germline V gene (reference sequence). The CDR3 has 15 residues. The CDR3 DNA is TGTGCCAGCAGGACTATGGGACAGATGAACACTGAAGCTTTCTTT. Protein sequence: CASRTMGQMNTEAFF.

This clone turned up a few times. This rearrangement joins TRBV29-1 to TRBJ1-1; a possible D gene is TRBD1 (5 bases). V gave up 7 bases and J gave up 1 base, with 10 bases separating them. CDR3 length: 12 residues. Germline V gene data show CDR1 as SQVTM and CDR2 as ANQGSEA. The CDR3, as DNA: TGCAGCGCCGGACACCCGAACACTGAAGCTTTCTTT. It yields the protein CSAGHPNTEAFF.

The chain carries TRBV21-1 and TRBJ2-5; the table's D call TRBD1 went unverified against the DNA. TRBV21-1 is labeled a pseudogene. This CDR3 is 14 amino acids long. Here the CDR3 DNA reads TGTGCCAGCAGCAAAGGGTCAGGGGGAGAGACCCAGTACTTC. Its protein product is CASSKGSGGETQYF.

This rearrangement joins TRBV5-1 to TRBJ2-1; 9 bases align to TRBD2. Germline values: CDR1 SGHRS, CDR2 YFSETQ. The CDR3 sequence is 16 residues long. V was pared by 2 bases and J by 0 bases, with 3 bases of the junction left unmatched. CDR3 residues: CASSFLSGSSYNEQFF. The CDR3 nucleotides are TGCGCCAGCAGCTTCCTTAGCGGGAGCTCCTACAATGAGCAGTTCTTC.

This clone came up once. V and J are TRBV6-5 and TRBJ2-7; TRBD2 might be the D (7 bases). CDR1 is MNHEY and CDR2 is SVGAGI in the germline V gene. Trimming left V 2 bases short and J 7 bases short, with 12 bases between. CDR3 size: 13 residues. The CDR3 loop is CASSYGGGSEQYF. The CDR3 nucleotides read TGTGCCAGCAGTTACGGGGGGGGCTCGGAGCAGTACTTC.

The J gene is TRBJ1-3, the V gene TRBV7-8; no reliable D call. V gave up 6 bases and J gave up 0 bases, with 12 bases separating them. Germline V gene data show CDR1 as SGHVS and CDR2 as FQNEAQ. The CDR3 loop spans 15 amino acids. CDR3: CASSAEGFSGNTIYF. In DNA, the CDR3 is TGTGCCAGCAGTGCAGAGGGCTTCTCTGGAAACACCATATATTTT.

The J gene is TRBJ2-3, the V gene TRBV5-1, with D perhaps matching TRBD2 (6 bases). CDR1 and CDR2 from the germline V gene are SGHRS and YFSETQ. The V gene lost 2 bases and the J gene lost 10 bases, with 17 bases spanning the gap. The CDR3 is 14 amino acids. The CDR3 loop is CASSFNSRGYAQYF. The CDR3, as DNA: TGCGCCAGCAGCTTCAACTCTCGGGGGTATGCGCAGTATTTT.

The V and J genes are TRBV4-1 and TRBJ2-1; 13 nucleotides align to TRBD2. This CDR3 contains 19 residues. Per germline, CDR1 MGHRA and CDR2 YSYEKL. With 1 base clipped from V and 5 bases from J, the junction kept 11 bases outside the gene matches. The DNA for the CDR3 is TGCGCCAGCAGCCAAGGGGCACTAGCGGGAGGGCCATCGAACAATGAGCAGTTCTTC. Amino acid sequence: CASSQGALAGGPSNNEQFF.

The chain is built from TRBV15 and TRBJ1-6; D might be TRBD1 (5 bases). The CDR3 length is 16 residues. The germline V gene has CDR1 LNHNV and CDR2 YYDKDF (reference sequence). The V end was cut by 5 bases, the J end by 6 bases, with 17 bases between. DNA for the CDR3: TGTGCCACCAGCCCTAGAGTATCAGGGATTAATTCACCCCTCCACTTT. Protein sequence: CATSPRVSGINSPLHF.

The genes are TRBV7-3 and TRBJ1-1; D is unclear. Trimming removed 4 bases from V and 0 bases from J, with 6 bases in between. CDR1 SGHTA and CDR2 FQGTGA come from the germline V gene. CDR3 length equals 13 residues. The CDR3 reads CASSSGLNTEAFF. As DNA, the CDR3 is TGTGCCAGCAGCTCGGGGTTGAACACTGAAGCTTTCTTT.

The chain joins TRBV4-1 to TRBJ2-7; a possible D gene is TRBD1 (7 bases). The CDR3 length is 15 residues. With 4 bases removed from V and 1 base from J, the gap between germline ends came to 14 bases. The germline gives CDR1 MGHRA, CDR2 YSYEKL. CDR3 bases: TGCGCCAGCAGCCGAGAGCCAGGGGGGTCCTACGAGCAGTACTTC. The encoded protein is CASSREPGGSYEQYF.

V usage is TRBV4-1 and J usage is TRBJ2-2; maybe TRBD1 (6 bases). V lost 3 bases and J 4 bases, leaving 12 bases between the germline ends. In germline, CDR1 is MGHRA, CDR2 YSYEKL. The CDR3 has 15 amino acids. This CDR3 reads CASSHRDIFTGELFF. The CDR3 nucleotides read TGCGCCAGCAGCCACCGGGACATATTCACCGGGGAGCTGTTTTTT.

This clone was detected only a few times. The chain carries TRBV4-1 and TRBJ1-2; 8 positions match TRBD1. Trimming cost V 6 bases and J 4 bases; bases outside gene matches: 10. This CDR3 contains 15 residues. Germline V CDR1 and CDR2: MGHRA, YSYEKL. The CDR3 DNA reads TGCGCCAGCAGTTATTCAGCAGGGGGCAGCTATGGCTACACCTTC. It codes for CASSYSAGGSYGYTF.

In regard to this clone: Other DNA sequences from this sample encode an identical CDR3 as well. This chain uses TRBV7-2 with TRBJ2-6; 7 bases are a match to TRBD2. V was clipped by 1 base and J by 2 bases; unmatched bases: 2. Per the germline V gene, CDR1 is SGHTA and CDR2 is FQGNSA. This CDR3 has 16 amino acids. The CDR3 bases are TGTGCCAGCAGCTTAGTGGGGAGGGCTGGGGCCAACGTCCTGACTTTC. As protein: CASSLVGRAGANVLTF.

This sequence joins TRBV6-1 and TRBJ1-1; 12 positions agree with TRBD1. This CDR3 is 15 amino acids long. In germline, CDR1 is MNHNS, CDR2 SASEGT. J gave up 8 bases and V 6 bases, and 10 bases lay outside the gene matches. CDR3 nucleotides: TGTGCCAGCAGCGGCAAGGGACAGGGGGCCTTCGAAGCTTTCTTT. Translation: CASSGKGQGAFEAFF.

The V call is TRBV29-1, the J call TRBJ2-7, with TRBD1 as a possible D gene (5 bases). Germline V lookup: CDR1 SQVTM, CDR2 ANQGSEA. V was clipped by 4 bases and J by 0 bases, with 10 bases between them. The CDR3 is 13 amino acids. CDR3 amino acids: CSVVTDSSYEQYF. CDR3 nucleotides: TGCAGCGTTGTAACCGACAGCTCCTACGAGCAGTACTTC.

The chain links TRBV7-6 to TRBJ1-2; D not certain. The V end was cut by 5 bases, the J end by 4 bases, with 17 bases between. This CDR3 spans 15 amino acids. CDR1 is SGHVS and CDR2 is FNYEAQ in the germline V gene. The CDR3 here is CASSREGPRGYGYTF. CDR3 sequence (DNA): TGTGCCAGCAGCCGCGAAGGGCCCCGGGGCTATGGCTACACCTTC.

This sequence joins TRBV7-2 and TRBJ2-7, with 13 bases that match TRBD2. Germline CDR1 SGHTA, CDR2 FQGNSA. V lost 5 bases, J lost 6 bases, and 7 bases stayed unmatched. The CDR3 runs 15 residues. CDR3 region: CASSVLAGGPGEQYF. The CDR3 DNA reads as TGTGCCAGCAGCGTACTAGCGGGGGGGCCGGGCGAGCAGTACTTC.